This is a list of T cell receptor beta chains from one sample in a study of glioma-infiltrating T cells after dendritic cell vaccination. Profiling relied on immunoSEQ multiplex PCR, and the TCRdb table lists in-frame clones only, not all of them. The sample has around 10,000 clones, approximately 80% seen once. The sample here was blood, taken after dendritic cell vaccination. Source of these receptors: a human donor with glioblastoma. CDR3s include the opening cysteine and the closing phenylalanine or tryptophan. Fields, in order: D gene, V gene, J gene, clone size, CDR3 protein, CDR3 DNA. D genes are given only for firm matches. Clone size appears in some rows only: once, few, many, or a class for an expanded clone.

d_gene: .; v_gene: TRBV6-1; j_gene: TRBJ1-1; abundance: .; CDR3aa: CASSDTGPTEAFF; CDR3nt: TGTGCCAGCAGTGATACAGGGCCCACTGAAGCTTTCTTT
d_gene: TRBD1; v_gene: TRBV27; j_gene: TRBJ2-7; abundance: .; CDR3aa: CASSSRTGGYEQYF; CDR3nt: TGTGCCAGCAGTTCTCGGACAGGGGGCTACGAGCAGTACTTC
d_gene: .; v_gene: TRBV29-1; j_gene: TRBJ2-2; abundance: .; CDR3aa: CSVEDSYDTGELFF; CDR3nt: TGCAGCGTTGAAGATAGTTATGACACCGGGGAGCTGTTTTTT
d_gene: .; v_gene: TRBV2; j_gene: TRBJ2-6; abundance: .; CDR3aa: CASRLGSLSGANVLTF; CDR3nt: TGTGCCAGCAGATTGGGCAGCCTCTCTGGGGCCAACGTCCTGACTTTC
d_gene: TRBD1; v_gene: TRBV29-1; j_gene: TRBJ2-4; abundance: .; CDR3aa: CSVEEPTRDRVMDKNIQYF; CDR3nt: TGCAGCGTTGAAGAGCCGACCAGGGACAGGGTGATGGACAAAAACATTCAGTACTTC
d_gene: TRBD1; v_gene: TRBV6-1; j_gene: TRBJ2-7; abundance: .; CDR3aa: CASSQGTASYEQYF; CDR3nt: TGTGCCAGCAGCCAGGGGACAGCATCCTACGAGCAGTACTTC
d_gene: .; v_gene: TRBV18; j_gene: TRBJ2-1; abundance: .; CDR3aa: CASSPLLSLWQDNYNEQFF; CDR3nt: TGTGCCAGCTCACCGTTGTTATCTCTGTGGCAGGATAACTACAATGAGCAGTTCTTC
d_gene: TRBD2; v_gene: TRBV7-9; j_gene: TRBJ2-7; abundance: .; CDR3aa: CASSLTYDLAGKTYEQYF; CDR3nt: TGTGCCAGCAGCCTAACATACGATCTAGCGGGCAAAACCTACGAGCAGTACTTC
d_gene: .; v_gene: TRBV6-6; j_gene: TRBJ1-3; abundance: .; CDR3aa: CASSYPEGDTGNTIYF; CDR3nt: TGTGCCAGCAGTTACCCCGAGGGGGATACTGGAAACACCATATATTTT
d_gene: TRBD1; v_gene: TRBV5-4; j_gene: TRBJ2-1; abundance: once; CDR3aa: CASSALQGSSYNEQFF; CDR3nt: TGTGCCAGCAGCGCCTTACAGGGGAGCTCCTACAATGAGCAGTTCTTC
d_gene: .; v_gene: TRBV5-6; j_gene: TRBJ1-1; abundance: .; CDR3aa: CASSFAGPNTEAFF; CDR3nt: TGTGCCAGCAGCTTCGCGGGGCCGAACACTGAAGCTTTCTTT
d_gene: TRBD1; v_gene: TRBV5-5; j_gene: TRBJ1-5; abundance: few; CDR3aa: CASSLGAGGGQPQHF; CDR3nt: TGTGCCAGCAGCTTGGGTGCAGGGGGCGGTCAGCCCCAGCATTTT
d_gene: .; v_gene: TRBV9; j_gene: TRBJ2-5; abundance: .; CDR3aa: CASSNTRGTQYF; CDR3nt: TGTGCCAGCAGCAATACTCGGGGGACCCAGTACTTC
d_gene: TRBD1; v_gene: TRBV5-1; j_gene: TRBJ2-5; abundance: .; CDR3aa: CASSSGQIKETQYF; CDR3nt: TGCGCCAGCAGCTCGGGACAGATCAAGGAGACCCAGTACTTC
d_gene: TRBD1; v_gene: TRBV6-1; j_gene: TRBJ2-7; abundance: .; CDR3aa: CASSELLGDRGSYEQYF; CDR3nt: TGTGCCAGCAGTGAATTGCTTGGGGACAGGGGCTCCTACGAGCAGTACTTC
d_gene: TRBD1; v_gene: TRBV28; j_gene: TRBJ1-2; abundance: .; CDR3aa: CASRTGTYGYTF; CDR3nt: TGTGCCAGCCGGACAGGGACCTATGGCTACACCTTC
d_gene: TRBD1; v_gene: TRBV5-4; j_gene: TRBJ2-5; abundance: .; CDR3aa: CASSSRARDSQETQYF; CDR3nt: TGTGCCAGCAGCTCTCGGGCCCGGGACAGCCAAGAGACCCAGTACTTC
d_gene: .; v_gene: TRBV28; j_gene: TRBJ1-2; abundance: .; CDR3aa: CASSGGNYGYTF; CDR3nt: TGTGCCAGCAGCGGGGGGAACTATGGCTACACCTTC
d_gene: .; v_gene: TRBV2; j_gene: TRBJ2-7; abundance: .; CDR3aa: CASIPPAGGYF; CDR3nt: TGTGCCAGCATTCCACCCGCGGGTGGGTACTTC
d_gene: TRBD2; v_gene: TRBV2; j_gene: TRBJ2-1; abundance: once; CDR3aa: CASSPGTSGSSEQFF; CDR3nt: TGTGCCAGCAGTCCCGGGACTAGCGGTTCCAGTGAGCAGTTCTTC
d_gene: TRBD2; v_gene: TRBV19; j_gene: TRBJ2-5; abundance: .; CDR3aa: CASSIGTSGRDETQYF; CDR3nt: TGTGCCAGTAGTATAGGGACTAGCGGGAGGGATGAGACCCAGTACTTC
d_gene: TRBD1; v_gene: TRBV19; j_gene: TRBJ1-5; abundance: .; CDR3aa: CAFSGQGRAYSNQPQHF; CDR3nt: TGTGCCTTTTCCGGACAGGGCCGAGCTTATAGCAATCAGCCCCAGCATTTT
d_gene: .; v_gene: TRBV6-1; j_gene: TRBJ2-7; abundance: once; CDR3aa: CASSAGSYEQYF; CDR3nt: TGTGCCAGCAGTGCGGGGTCCTACGAGCAGTACTTC
d_gene: .; v_gene: TRBV7-6; j_gene: TRBJ2-2; abundance: .; CDR3aa: CASSQFQGRPGELFF; CDR3nt: TGTGCCAGCAGCCAATTCCAGGGGCGTCCCGGGGAGCTGTTTTTT
d_gene: .; v_gene: TRBV6-4; j_gene: TRBJ2-2; abundance: .; CDR3aa: CASTFARDSSGELFF; CDR3nt: TGTGCCAGCACCTTCGCCCGGGACTCTTCCGGGGAGCTGTTTTTT
d_gene: TRBD1; v_gene: TRBV6-6; j_gene: TRBJ1-1; abundance: .; CDR3aa: CASSYSTGATEAFF; CDR3nt: TGTGCCAGCAGTTACTCGACAGGGGCCACTGAAGCTTTCTTT
d_gene: TRBD1; v_gene: TRBV9; j_gene: TRBJ2-2; abundance: .; CDR3aa: CASSFNRDSITGELFF; CDR3nt: TGTGCCAGCAGCTTTAACCGGGACAGCATTACCGGGGAGCTGTTTTTT
d_gene: TRBD1; v_gene: TRBV14; j_gene: TRBJ2-7; abundance: .; CDR3aa: CASSTGQGPSYEQYF; CDR3nt: TGTGCCAGCAGCACCGGACAGGGGCCCTCCTACGAGCAGTACTTC
d_gene: TRBD1; v_gene: TRBV5-4; j_gene: TRBJ1-2; abundance: .; CDR3aa: CASSLGTGGGYTF; CDR3nt: TGTGCCAGCAGCTTGGGTACAGGGGGTGGCTACACCTTC
d_gene: TRBD2; v_gene: TRBV5-6; j_gene: TRBJ2-7; abundance: few; CDR3aa: CASSSGDPGLGPYEQYF; CDR3nt: TGTGCCAGCAGCTCGGGAGATCCGGGACTAGGACCCTACGAGCAGTACTTC
d_gene: TRBD1; v_gene: TRBV5-4; j_gene: TRBJ1-2; abundance: medium-sized; CDR3aa: CASSSGTGIFYGYTF; CDR3nt: TGTGCCAGCAGCTCCGGGACAGGGATATTCTATGGCTACACCTTC
d_gene: .; v_gene: TRBV2; j_gene: TRBJ1-1; abundance: .; CDR3aa: CASTILGGGPGTEAFF; CDR3nt: TGTGCCAGCACCATCCTAGGGGGGGGCCCGGGCACTGAAGCTTTCTTT
d_gene: .; v_gene: TRBV27; j_gene: TRBJ2-2; abundance: .; CDR3aa: CASSLGQNTGELFF; CDR3nt: TGTGCCAGCAGTTTAGGGCAAAACACCGGGGAGCTGTTTTTT
d_gene: TRBD1; v_gene: TRBV5-1; j_gene: TRBJ2-2; abundance: .; CDR3aa: CASAGQGAVGELFF; CDR3nt: TGCGCCAGCGCGGGACAGGGGGCAGTCGGGGAGCTGTTTTTT
d_gene: TRBD1; v_gene: TRBV2; j_gene: TRBJ1-6; abundance: .; CDR3aa: CASRLRGGRDNSPPHF; CDR3nt: TGTGCCAGCCGACTTCGAGGGGGCAGGGATAATTCACCCCCCCACTTT
d_gene: .; v_gene: TRBV6-4; j_gene: TRBJ1-1; abundance: .; CDR3aa: CASSYSDSPAAFF; CDR3nt: TGTGCCAGCAGTTACTCGGACAGCCCCGCAGCTTTCTTT
d_gene: TRBD1; v_gene: TRBV6-6; j_gene: TRBJ1-5; abundance: few; CDR3aa: CASIETGVSQPQHF; CDR3nt: TGTGCCAGCATCGAGACAGGGGTGAGTCAGCCCCAGCATTTT
d_gene: .; v_gene: TRBV6-4; j_gene: TRBJ1-1; abundance: .; CDR3aa: CASRVEQGITEAFF; CDR3nt: TGTGCCAGCAGGGTTGAGCAGGGAATCACTGAAGCTTTCTTT
d_gene: .; v_gene: TRBV10-3; j_gene: TRBJ1-3; abundance: .; CDR3aa: CAINPGSSGNTIYF; CDR3nt: TGTGCCATCAATCCGGGGAGCTCTGGAAACACCATATATTTT